This T cell receptor beta chain came from a study of blood T cell repertoires in COVID-19. About the study: Both acute and convalescent COVID-19 samples were obtained from the United States, Italy and Spain.

Self-reported history from a screening survey and questionnaire set each donor's cohort. All recovered Cohort 3 donors got two negative PCRs, got clearance, or saw symptom resolution. In the study's own analysis: By means of reference gene primer amplification, nucleated cell counts were estimated. Assay: immunoSEQ multiplex PCR; the TCRdb copy retains only in-frame clones and omits some. V and J calls and clone size come straight from that table; D and trimming were deduced from the DNA. The sample yields about 140,000 clones, about nine tenths seen once. Trimming removed 7 bases from V and 0 bases from J, with 13 bases in between. The CDR3 has 14 residues. Germline V gene lookup returns CDR1 MNHNY and CDR2 SVGAGI (reference sequence).

This receptor was obtained from a man aged 55-75 years who had recovered from COVID-19. V usage is TRBV6-6 and J usage is TRBJ2-7, with D maybe TRBD2 (5 bases). Input material: PBMCs or T cells enriched from blood (not recorded which). CDR3 coding DNA: TGTGCCAGCACCACGGACTGGGACTCCTACGAGCAGTACTTC. This sequence encodes CASTTDWDSYEQYF.